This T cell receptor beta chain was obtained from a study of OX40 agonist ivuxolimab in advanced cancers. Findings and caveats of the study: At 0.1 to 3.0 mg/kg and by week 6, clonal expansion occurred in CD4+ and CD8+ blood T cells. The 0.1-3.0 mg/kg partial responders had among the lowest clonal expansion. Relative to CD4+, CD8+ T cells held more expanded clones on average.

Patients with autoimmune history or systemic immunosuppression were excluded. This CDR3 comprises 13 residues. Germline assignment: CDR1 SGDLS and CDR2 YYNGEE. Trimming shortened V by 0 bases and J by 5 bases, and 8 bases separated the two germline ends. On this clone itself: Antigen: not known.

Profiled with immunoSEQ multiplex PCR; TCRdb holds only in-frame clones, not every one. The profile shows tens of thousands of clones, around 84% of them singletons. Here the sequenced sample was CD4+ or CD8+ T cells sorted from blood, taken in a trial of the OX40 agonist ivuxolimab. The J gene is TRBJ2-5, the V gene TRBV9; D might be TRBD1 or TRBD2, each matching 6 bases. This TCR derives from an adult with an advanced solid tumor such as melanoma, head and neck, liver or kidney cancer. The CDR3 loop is CASSVGGGETQYF. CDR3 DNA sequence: TGTGCCAGCAGCGTAGGAGGGGGGGAGACCCAGTACTTC.